Listed here is a single TCR beta chain. This record comes from a study of blood T cell repertoires in COVID-19. Study-wide context: The United States, Italy and Spain provided the acute and convalescent COVID-19 samples. T cells, B-cell-depleted T cells, or PBMCs supplied cDNA or gDNA.

As handled by the study authors: Reference gene primer amplification gave nucleated cell count estimates. TCRdb keeps only in-frame clones here, not all; method: immunoSEQ multiplex PCR. V and J calls and clone size are given by that table; D and trimming were obtained from the DNA. The sample gives 200,000 to 250,000 clones, roughly 80% of which show up once; 10% is in the top ten. Germline loops: CDR1 GTSNPN, CDR2 SVGIG (reference sequence). The CDR3 has 16 residues. Between the trimmed V and J ends, which lost 2 bases and 8 bases, there was a span of 21 bases. The receptor was derived from a woman at least 80 years old with acute or convalescent COVID-19. Sequenced: peripheral blood. This rearrangement joins TRBV30 to TRBJ2-2; perhaps TRBD2 as D (5 bases). The CDR3: CAWSREDLYPGGELFF. Here the CDR3 DNA reads TGTGCCTGGAGTCGAGAGGACTTATATCCCGGGGGGGAGCTGTTTTTT.